Below, 15 T cell receptor beta chains from the same sample are listed, as sequenced in a study of CD8 T cells in ankylosing spondylitis. TCRdb re-called the 5' RACE reads with MiXCR, one entry per CDR3 protein. The repertoire consists of 200,000 to 250,000 distinct CDR3 sequences, with approximately 20% occurring once and the leading ten covering roughly 46%. Study-wide results and limits: Seemingly characteristic of ankylosing spondylitis blood was a TCR beta motif consisting of about 8 highly homologous variants.

These receptors have no known antigen. Sequenced input: blood, either unsorted or a sorted T cell fraction (not recorded which). These receptors were collected from a male donor with ankylosing spondylitis.

The rearrangement links TRBV29-1 to TRBJ2-7, with 9 positions matching TRBD1. This CDR3 is 13 amino acids long. V was clipped by 3 bases and J by 2 bases; unmatched bases: 2. The germline gives CDR1 SQVTM, CDR2 ANQGSEA. CDR3 coding DNA: TGCAGCGTTGAGGGACAGGGTGCCTACGAGCAGTACTTC. As protein: CSVEGQGAYEQYF.

This clonotype came up many times. The V call is TRBV12-3 or TRBV12-4, the J call TRBJ2-1, with D possibly called TRBD1 or TRBD2 (5 bases each). This CDR3 is 14 amino acids long. V lost 8 bases, J lost 8 bases, and 19 bases lay in between. The chain's CDR3 is CASSGLSGLDEQFF. The DNA of the CDR3 is TGTGCCAGCTCCGGGTTATCGGGGCTCGATGAGCAGTTCTTC.

This clonotype occurred a few times. The rearrangement uses TRBV3-1 and TRBJ2-3, with D perhaps TRBD1 or TRBD2 (5 bases each). The germline V and J ends were trimmed by 11 bases and 4 bases, with 22 bases remaining between them. CDR3 length equals 15 residues. Germline lookup yields CDR1 LGHDT and CDR2 YNNKEL (reference sequence). CDR3 in DNA: TGTGCCTCTGAGGTGGGGGAGAAAACCCCAGATACGCAGTATTTT. Translated: CASEVGEKTPDTQYF.

The V gene is TRBV7-9, the J gene TRBJ2-7, with 13 bases that match TRBD2. Germline CDR1 and CDR2: SEHNR and FQNEAQ (reference sequence). Losses at the gene ends were 5 bases for V and 5 bases for J; bases not matched to a gene: 12. This CDR3 is built from 17 residues. In DNA, the CDR3 is TGTGCCAGCAGCCCCTGGACTAGCGGGAGCATAGGGGACGAGCAGTACTTC. As protein: CASSPWTSGSIGDEQYF.

This clonotype has a handful of counts. The chain is built from TRBV12-3 or TRBV12-4 and TRBJ2-2; no definite D call. Between the trimmed V and J ends, which lost 5 bases and 6 bases, there was a span of 10 bases. This CDR3 has 13 residues. This CDR3 reads CASSDGFSGELFF. For the CDR3, the DNA is TGTGCCAGCAGTGACGGGTTCTCCGGGGAGCTGTTTTTT.

This chain joins TRBV6-1 and TRBJ1-6, with D unclear. The CDR3 length is 15 residues. V was cut by 3 bases and J by 6 bases, with 12 bases left in between. The V gene's germline CDR1 is MNHNS and CDR2 SASEGT. CDR3 region: CASSEEAGLNSPLHF. Here the CDR3 DNA reads TGTGCCAGCAGTGAGGAGGCAGGCCTTAATTCACCCCTCCACTTT.

This clonotype has a handful of counts. The genes are TRBV7-8 and TRBJ1-6, with D maybe TRBD1 (5 bases). There are 14 residues in the CDR3. V lost 2 bases, J lost 11 bases, and 13 bases lay in between. Per the germline V gene, CDR1 is SGHVS and CDR2 is FQNEAQ. CDR3 residues: CASSLLGGEAPLHF. CDR3 nucleotide sequence: TGTGCCAGCAGCTTACTGGGGGGAGAGGCACCCCTCCACTTT.

The table lists this clonotype with a few counts. The J gene is TRBJ2-7, the V gene TRBV5-6; D remains unclear. The germline CDR1 and CDR2 sequences are SGHDT and YYEEEE. Trimming stripped 2 bases from V and 4 bases from J, with 13 bases between. CDR3 length: 14 residues. In nucleotides, the CDR3 is TGTGCCAGCAGCTTCCGGCAGGCAACGTACGAGCAGTACTTC. Protein: CASSFRQATYEQYF.

The chain carries TRBV13 and TRBJ1-4, with a weak D call TRBD1 (5 bases). This CDR3 is 14 amino acids long. Germline V gene lookup returns CDR1 PRHDT and CDR2 FYEKMQ (reference sequence). Trimming took 2 bases from V and 15 from J, leaving 19 bases between them. The CDR3 region is CASSLSPVSQEVFF. For the CDR3, the DNA is TGTGCCAGCAGCTTAAGTCCCGTCTCACAGGAGGTGTTTTTT. The variable domain in full, with the rest retrieved from reference TRBV13 and TRBJ1-4, is AAGVIQSPRHLIKEKRETATLKCYPIPRHDTVYWYQQGPGQDPQFLISFYEKMQSDKGSIPDRFSAQQFSDYHSELNMSSLELGDSALYFCASSLSPVSQEVFFGSGTQLSVL.

The rearrangement uses TRBV6-4 and TRBJ2-3; 14 bases align to TRBD2. Trimming cost V 0 bases and J 6 bases; bases outside gene matches: 2. CDR1 and CDR2 (germline): MRHNA, SNTAGT. This CDR3 is built from 16 residues. The CDR3 region is CASSDSTSGGADTQYF. In DNA form, the CDR3 reads TGTGCCAGCAGTGACTCGACTAGCGGGGGGGCCGATACGCAGTATTTT.

There are many counts of this clonotype. The V gene is TRBV29-1, the J gene TRBJ2-7, with 7 bases identical to TRBD1. CDR3 length equals 14 residues. Trimming cost V 6 bases and J 4 bases; bases outside gene matches: 12. Germline loops: CDR1 SQVTM, CDR2 ANQGSEA. The CDR3 loop reads CSVRGAGGDYEQYF. The CDR3 DNA reads TGCAGCGTCCGAGGGGCAGGGGGAGATTACGAGCAGTACTTC.

This clonotype occurred many times. The genes are TRBV29-1 and TRBJ2-2; TRBD1 is a possible D gene (5 bases). This CDR3 is built from 13 residues. Germline CDR1 and CDR2: SQVTM and ANQGSEA. V was cut by 3 bases and J by 1 base, with 6 bases left in between. CDR3 bases: TGCAGCGTTGAGCAGGGGAACACCGGGGAGCTGTTTTTT. Translation: CSVEQGNTGELFF.

This clonotype turned up a few times. Because it lacks the conserved phenylalanine or tryptophan at the end, this CDR3 is likely a read error. The chain uses TRBV7-9 and TRBJ2-1, with 15 bases matching TRBD2. Germline loops: CDR1 SEHNR, CDR2 FQNEAQ (reference sequence). V trimming: 5 bases; J trimming: 7 bases; junction bases outside the gene matches: 3. The CDR3 is made up of 15 amino acids. This CDR3 reads CASSQGLAGGNEQFL. CDR3 DNA: TGTGCCAGCAGCCAAGGACTAGCGGGGGGGAATGAGCAGTTCCTC.

In this sample, this clonotype turned up a few times. The gene calls are TRBV6-5 and TRBJ1-1, with 7 positions matching TRBD1. Germline V CDR1 and CDR2: MNHEY, SVGAGI. V lost 4 bases and J lost 4; bases outside the gene matches: 9. The CDR3 consists of 15 residues. CDR3: CASSFHSQGTTEAFF. In nucleotides, the CDR3 is TGTGCCAGCAGTTTTCACTCACAGGGGACCACTGAAGCTTTCTTT.

This clonotype showed up just once. The chain combines TRBV9 with TRBJ2-1; D unclear. Germline values: CDR1 SGDLS, CDR2 YYNGEE. The length of the CDR3 is 18 residues. The V end lost 4 bases, the J end lost 5 bases, and 25 bases lay between the germline ends. CDR3 DNA: TGTGCCAGCAGCCCATCTTTTCTAAGCCAGAGCACTGACAATGAGCAGTTCTTC. It specifies CASSPSFLSQSTDNEQFF.